This TCR beta chain was sequenced during a study of CD8+CD57+ T cells in acquired aplastic anemia. Patients who underwent sequencing had shown CD8+CD57+ cell expansion by flow cytometry. Patients, without exception, had severe acquired aplastic anemia. Patients had received no therapy at the time of blood sampling. CDR3 and TCR beta VDJ profiling relied on genomic DNA as the template. TCRdb re-analysed the reads in MiXCR, keeping a single row per CDR3 protein. This sample has 270,000 or so distinct CDR3 sequences, with approximately 82% found just once. V gave up 4 bases and J gave up 14 bases; unmatched junction bases: 7. CDR3 length: 13 residues. Germline loops: CDR1 SGHDN, CDR2 FVKESK. The study, taken as a whole, reports: Patients showed no significant difference from controls in CD8+ Simpson's diversity. Between patients and controls, some 31 CD8+ CDR3 sequences were found in common.

About this clonotype: The antigen remains undetermined.

Source material: sorted CD4+, CD8+, or CD8+CD57+ T cells (not recorded which) from PBMCs. The rearrangement links TRBV14 to TRBJ1-6, with 8 positions matching TRBD1. The origin of this receptor is a human donor with aplastic anemia. The CDR3 sequence: CASSRRQGQALHF. The CDR3 DNA sequence: TGTGCCAGCAGCCGAAGACAGGGGCAAGCCCTCCACTTT.